These 25 T cell receptor beta chains originate from one sample sequenced in a study of molecular identifiers for immune sequencing clone quantification. From the PCR reads, TCRdb called clonotypes with MiXCR, one entry per CDR3 protein. In the table there are about 640,000 distinct CDR3 sequences, roughly 21% of which are singletons. The sequenced material came from naive CD8+ T cells from blood, with Jurkat cell RNA spiked in. Subset in this sample: FACS-sorted CD8+CD4-CCR7+CD45RA+ naive T cells. Receptor source: a human donor in good health. Some libraries in this study had Jurkat cell RNA spiked in.

This clonotype was recorded a few times. This chain connects TRBV3-1 to TRBJ2-7, with 7 bases fitting TRBD2. Germline assignment: CDR1 LGHDT and CDR2 YNNKEL (reference sequence). This CDR3 is built from 15 residues. V was clipped by 6 bases and J by 4 bases; unmatched bases: 12. CDR3 residues: CASSSAAGVGYEQYF. The DNA of the CDR3 is TGTGCCAGCAGTTCCGCGGCGGGAGTCGGGTACGAGCAGTACTTC.

The table lists this clonotype with many counts. J is TRBJ2-3 and V is TRBV13, with 8 bases lining up with TRBD1. The V gene's germline CDR1 is PRHDT and CDR2 FYEKMQ (reference sequence). V trimming: 0 bases; J trimming: 1 base; junction bases outside the gene matches: 0. The CDR3 covers 15 residues. The CDR3 region has the DNA TGTGCCAGCAGCTTAGGGGACAGGGGCACAGATACGCAGTATTTT. As protein: CASSLGDRGTDTQYF.

This clonotype was seen a handful of times. The gene calls are TRBV4-3 and TRBJ2-6, with no clear D. The germline V and J ends were trimmed by 0 bases and 3 bases, with 9 bases remaining between them. This CDR3 is 16 amino acids long. Germline CDR1 LGHNA, CDR2 YSLEER. CDR3 sequence reads: CASSQDRSFGANVLTF. CDR3 nucleotides: TGCGCCAGCAGCCAAGATCGGAGTTTTGGGGCCAACGTCCTGACTTTC.

This clonotype was observed a few times. V is TRBV2 and J is TRBJ2-7, with 9 bases lining up with TRBD1. The V gene's germline CDR1 is SNHLY and CDR2 FYNNEI. V lost 8 bases, J lost 3 bases, and 8 bases stayed unmatched. This CDR3 spans 14 amino acids. The CDR3 nucleotides read TGTGCCAGCGGCCGAGGGACAGGGTTCTACGAGCAGTACTTC. Its translation: CASGRGTGFYEQYF.

This clonotype was found a few times. The chain joins TRBV19 to TRBJ2-7, with D maybe TRBD2 (6 bases). Trimming removed 6 bases at V and 1 base at J, with 16 bases between. Germline values: CDR1 LNHDA, CDR2 SQIVND (reference sequence). CDR3 length equals 15 residues. This chain's CDR3 is CASREIADLSYEQYF. The CDR3 DNA is TGTGCCAGTAGGGAAATAGCGGACTTGTCCTACGAGCAGTACTTC.

This clonotype was counted a few times. The CDR3 is CATAVSYEQFF. The CDR3 DNA sequence: TGTGCTACAGCAGTTTCTTATGAGCAGTTCTTC. The chain recombines TRBV28 with TRBJ2-1; D is undetermined. The CDR3 consists of 11 residues. Germline-derived CDR1 and CDR2 are MDHEN and SYDVKM. Variable domain in full (rest from reference TRBV28 and TRBJ2-1): DVKVTQSSRYLVKRTGEKVFLECVQDMDHENMFWYRQDPGLGLRLIYFSYDVKMKEKGDIPEGYSVSREKKERFSLILESASTNQTSMYLCATAVSYEQFFGPGTRLTVL.

A word on this clonotype: This may arise from a read error, as a much more abundant clone is one base away. The CDR3 carries no conserved terminal phenylalanine or tryptophan, so it likely arises from a read error. The V gene is TRBV5-4, the J gene TRBJ2-1; no definite D call. The CDR3 extends over 15 amino acids. V was pared by 0 bases and J by 5 bases, with 12 bases between. Germline values: CDR1 SGHNT, CDR2 YYREEE (reference sequence). The CDR3 nucleotides read TGTGCCAGCAGCTTGGTCCTCGGTAGGCACAATGAGCAGTTCCTC. Its translation: CASSLVLGRHNEQFL.

The sample holds a few counts of this clonotype. V usage is TRBV2 and J usage is TRBJ2-7, with TRBD2 matching over 12 bases. The CDR3 length is 15 residues. J gave up 4 bases and V 6 bases, and 7 bases lay outside the gene matches. Looked up from germline, CDR1 is SNHLY and CDR2 is FYNNEI. CDR3 sequence (DNA): TGTGCCAGCAGCCAACCGACTAGCGGGGGTTACGAGCAGTACTTC. Protein: CASSQPTSGGYEQYF.

This chain joins TRBV6-2 or TRBV6-3 and TRBJ1-2; 10 bases map to TRBD1. The CDR3 totals 16 residues. J lost 3 bases, V lost 1 base, and 5 bases had no gene match. CDR1 and CDR2 from the germline V gene are MNHEY and SVGEGT. In DNA, the CDR3 is TGTGCCAGCAGTTACTTTCGGACAGGGGGATACTATGGCTACACCTTC. Translating it yields CASSYFRTGGYYGYTF.

A note on this clonotype: A read error is possible here, since a much larger clone lies one base away. V usage is TRBV15 and J usage is TRBJ2-5; TRBD2 is a possible D gene (6 bases). V lost 0 bases and J 2 bases, leaving 10 bases between the germline ends. Germline CDR1 LNHNV, CDR2 YYDKDF (reference sequence). CDR3 size: 15 residues. CDR3 protein: CATSRERRGQETQYF. Here the CDR3 DNA reads TGTGCCACCAGCAGAGAACGGAGGGGACAAGAGACCCAGTACTTC.

This chain connects TRBV19 to TRBJ2-1; 9 bases match TRBD1. The V gene end was trimmed by 9 bases and the J gene end by 7 bases; junction bases not matched to a gene: 13. Looked up from germline, CDR1 is LNHDA and CDR2 is SQIVND (reference sequence). The CDR3 totals 15 residues. CDR3 loop: CASSTLGQGRNEQFF. CDR3 sequence (DNA): TGTGCCAGCAGCACCCTGGGACAGGGCCGGAATGAGCAGTTCTTC.

This clonotype was seen ten or more times. The chain couples TRBV27 to TRBJ1-1, with a tentative D call TRBD1 (6 bases). Per germline, CDR1 MNHEY and CDR2 SMNVEV (reference sequence). CDR3 size: 15 residues. Trimming shortened V by 4 bases and J by 1 base, and 13 bases separated the two germline ends. The CDR3 here is CASSSRTASNTEAFF. For the CDR3, the DNA is TGTGCCAGCAGTTCGAGGACAGCATCGAACACTGAAGCTTTCTTT.

As concerns this clonotype: Being one base from a much bigger clone, this may be a read error. The V gene is TRBV27, the J gene TRBJ1-5; 7 bases are a match to TRBD1. CDR3 length: 17 residues. From germline, CDR1 is MNHEY and CDR2 SMNVEV (reference sequence). Written as DNA, the CDR3 is TGTGCCAGCAGTAAGGGGGCGACCTTCCGTCTTAATCAGTCCCAGCATTTT. The encoded protein is CASSKGATFRLNQSQHF.

The table lists this clonotype with a count of one. A read error is possible here, since a much larger clone lies one base away. This chain uses TRBV11-2 with TRBJ2-1, with no clear D. Germline assignment: CDR1 SGHAT and CDR2 FQNNGV. The CDR3 has 11 amino acids. CDR3 in amino acids: CASSPLNEQIF. The CDR3 DNA is TGTGCCAGCAGCCCGTTGAATGAGCAGATCTTC.

Worth noting for this clonotype: This may stem from a read error, because a much larger clone lies one nucleotide away. This chain uses TRBV6-5 with TRBJ2-7; TRBD2 might be the D (5 bases). CDR3 length equals 15 residues. Per germline, CDR1 MNHEY and CDR2 SVGAGI. The CDR3 DNA is TGTGTCAGCAGTTACTCTACGGGAATTGCCTACGAGCAGTACTTC. Translation: CVSSYSTGIAYEQYF.

In this sample, this clonotype turned up many times. CDR3 in amino acids: CASSEVVGLEQYF. In nucleotides, the CDR3 is TGTGCCAGCAGTGAAGTGGTCGGGCTGGAGCAGTACTTC. The gene calls are TRBV6-1 and TRBJ2-7; D ambiguous. Trimming took 1 base from V and 7 from J, leaving 11 bases between them. This CDR3 has 13 amino acids. CDR1 is MNHNS and CDR2 is SASEGT in the germline V gene.

This clonotype was counted many times. One junction end does not reproduce the germline sequence, and a read error may be involved. The chain joins TRBV6-6 to TRBJ2-7; D ambiguous. The CDR3 contains 8 residues. Germline V gene data show CDR1 as MNHNY and CDR2 as SVGAGI (reference sequence). In DNA form, the CDR3 reads TGTGCCAGTCCACTTTGTCTCTTC. Amino acid sequence: CASPLCLF.

This clonotype was counted ten times or more. The chain has TRBV20-1 and TRBJ2-5, with TRBD2 matching 8 bases. Trimming removed 0 bases from V and 1 base from J; junction bases left unmatched: 16. CDR1 DFQATT and CDR2 SNEGSKA come from the germline V gene (reference sequence). CDR3 length: 19 amino acids. In DNA, the CDR3 is TGCAGTGCTAGAGATATCGCGGGGGGCGTACCCGGGGTCCAAGAGACCCAGTACTTC. Translation gives CSARDIAGGVPGVQETQYF.

This clonotype came up many times. This sequence joins TRBV5-1 and TRBJ1-5; TRBD1 agrees at 8 bases. V was pared by 1 base and J by 6 bases, with 6 bases of the junction left unmatched. CDR3 length equals 15 residues. In germline, CDR1 is SGHRS, CDR2 YFSETQ. The CDR3 protein is CASSLLGQGGQPQHF. CDR3 sequence (DNA): TGCGCCAGCAGCTTGCTAGGACAGGGAGGTCAGCCCCAGCATTTT. Together with reference TRBV5-1 and TRBJ1-5, the CDR3 gives the full variable domain: KAGVTQTPRYLIKTRGQQVTLSCSPISGHRSVSWYQQTPGQGLQFLFEYFSETQRNKGNFPGRFSGRQFSNSRSEMNVSTLELGDSALYLCASSLLGQGGQPQHFGDGTRLSIL.

This clonotype was counted ten times or more. The chain recombines TRBV2 with TRBJ2-7, with 8 bases aligning to TRBD1. V lost 5 bases, J lost 3 bases, and 9 bases stayed unmatched. The CDR3 runs to 15 residues. The germline gives CDR1 SNHLY, CDR2 FYNNEI. The CDR3 loop is CASSFSPGTGYEQYF. CDR3 in DNA: TGTGCCAGCAGTTTTTCGCCCGGGACAGGCTACGAGCAGTACTTC.

This clonotype has ten or more counts. The rearrangement links TRBV4-3 to TRBJ2-7, with TRBD2 matching over 7 bases. Germline V gives CDR1 LGHNA, CDR2 YSLEER. With V trimmed by 0 bases and J by 3 bases, 11 bases remained unmatched. The CDR3 sequence is 17 residues long. This CDR3 reads CASSQDDQGGASYEQYF. The CDR3 DNA is TGCGCCAGCAGCCAAGATGACCAGGGAGGGGCAAGCTACGAGCAGTACTTC.

This clonotype was recorded at least ten times. V usage is TRBV6-5 and J usage is TRBJ2-4; TRBD1 agrees at 12 bases. The CDR3 length is 16 residues. V was pared by 4 bases and J by 8 bases, with 9 bases of the junction left unmatched. The germline CDR1 and CDR2 sequences are MNHEY and SVGAGI. The CDR3 DNA reads TGTGCCAGCAGTTCGCAGCGGGACAGGGGGCTGGACATTCAGTACTTC. Protein product: CASSSQRDRGLDIQYF.

As to this clonotype: This may arise from a read error, as a much more abundant clone is one base away. This chain joins TRBV6-2 or TRBV6-3 and TRBJ1-1; 8 bases are shared with TRBD1. Germline V gene lookup returns CDR1 MNHEY and CDR2 SVGEGT. The CDR3 is 16 residues long. The CDR3 protein is CASRYWTGSMDTEAFF. In nucleotides, the CDR3 is TGTGCCAGCAGATACTGGACAGGGAGTATGGACACTGAAGCTTTCTTT.

Points on this clonotype: One junction end does not reproduce the germline sequence, and a read error may be involved. The genes are TRBV7-9 and TRBJ2-3; no firm D call. Germline CDR1 SEHNR, CDR2 FQNEAQ (reference sequence). The length of the CDR3 is 13 residues. Here the CDR3 DNA reads TGTGCCAGCAGCTTAGCGCTCACAGATGCGCAGTATTTT. Translating gives CASSLALTDAQYF.

Points on this clonotype: Given a much more abundant clone one base away, this may be a read error. V and J are TRBV5-3 and TRBJ1-2; D remains unclear. TRBV5-3 is an ORF for which the function is uncertain. The CDR3 loop spans 14 amino acids. V was shortened by 8 bases and J by 3 bases, with 17 bases between the two germline ends. The CDR3, as DNA: TGTGCCAGCAGGTCGTTCGACTCCGACTATGGCTACACCTTC. Amino acid sequence: CASRSFDSDYGYTF.